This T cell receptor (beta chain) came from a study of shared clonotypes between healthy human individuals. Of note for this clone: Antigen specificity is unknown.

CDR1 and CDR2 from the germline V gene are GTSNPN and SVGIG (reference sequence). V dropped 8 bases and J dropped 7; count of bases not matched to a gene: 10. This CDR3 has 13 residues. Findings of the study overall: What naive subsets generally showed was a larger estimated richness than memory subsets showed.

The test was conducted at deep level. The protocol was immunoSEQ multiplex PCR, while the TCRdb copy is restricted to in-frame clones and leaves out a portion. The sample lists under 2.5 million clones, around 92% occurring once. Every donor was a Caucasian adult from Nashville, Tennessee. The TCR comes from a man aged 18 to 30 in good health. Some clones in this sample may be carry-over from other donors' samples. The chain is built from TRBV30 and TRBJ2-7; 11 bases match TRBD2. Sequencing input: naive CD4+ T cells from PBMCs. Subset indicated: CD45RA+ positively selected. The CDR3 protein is CAGGTSGPEEQYF. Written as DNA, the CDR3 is TGTGCCGGGGGGACTAGCGGTCCTGAGGAGCAGTACTTC.